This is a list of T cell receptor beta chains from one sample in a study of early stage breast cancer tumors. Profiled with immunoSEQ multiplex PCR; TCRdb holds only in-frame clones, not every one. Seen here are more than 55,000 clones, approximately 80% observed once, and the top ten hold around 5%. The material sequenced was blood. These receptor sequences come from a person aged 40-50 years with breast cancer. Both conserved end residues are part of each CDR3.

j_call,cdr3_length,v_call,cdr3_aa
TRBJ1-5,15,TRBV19,CASSIGVGSHQPQHF
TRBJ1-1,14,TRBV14,CASRRQGARTEAFF
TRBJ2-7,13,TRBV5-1,CASRSAGVGEQYF
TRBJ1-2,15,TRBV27,CASRPYVGQFYGYTF
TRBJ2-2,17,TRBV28,CASSLSPRGGVTGELFF
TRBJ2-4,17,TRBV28,CASSSYRRTLAKNIQYF
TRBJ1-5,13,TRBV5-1,CASRLDSNQPQHF
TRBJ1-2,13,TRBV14,CASSQARIYGYTF
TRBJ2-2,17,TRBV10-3,CAISEWGTGVNTGELFF
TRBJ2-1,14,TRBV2,CASRAGGPYNEQFF
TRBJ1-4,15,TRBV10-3,CAISEPSEGNEKLFF
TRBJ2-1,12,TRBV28,CASSSQYNEQFF
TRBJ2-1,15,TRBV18,CASSPGHLSYNEQFF
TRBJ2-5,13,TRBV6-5,CASSLDYQETQYF
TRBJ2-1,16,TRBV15,CATSRPGQGAKNEQFF
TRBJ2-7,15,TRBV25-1,CASSDSGTLLYEQYF
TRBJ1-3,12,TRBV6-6,CASSQAGNTIYF
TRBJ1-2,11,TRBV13,CATQGIDGYTF
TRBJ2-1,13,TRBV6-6,CASSRALINEQFF
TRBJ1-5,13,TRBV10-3,CATTTDDRGPQHF
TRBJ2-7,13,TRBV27,CASSLRTSYEQYF
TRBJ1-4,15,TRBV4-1,CASSPGTGETEKLFF
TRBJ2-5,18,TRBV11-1,CASSLGYTRTSGRETQYF